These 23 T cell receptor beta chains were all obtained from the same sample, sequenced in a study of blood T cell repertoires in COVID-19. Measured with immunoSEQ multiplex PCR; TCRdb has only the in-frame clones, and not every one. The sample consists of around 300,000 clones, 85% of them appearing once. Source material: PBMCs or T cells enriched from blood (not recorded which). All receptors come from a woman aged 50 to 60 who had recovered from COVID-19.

In DNA, the CDR3 is TGTGCCATCAGGGCTATACTTGACACGGAGGCCGATGGCTACACCTTC. Protein product: CAIRAILDTEADGYTF. This chain uses TRBV10-3 with TRBJ1-2; no reliable D call. Between the trimmed V and J ends, which lost 6 bases and 6 bases, there was a span of 23 bases. Germline V gene sequence: CDR1 ENHRY, CDR2 SYGVKD. CDR3 size: 16 residues.

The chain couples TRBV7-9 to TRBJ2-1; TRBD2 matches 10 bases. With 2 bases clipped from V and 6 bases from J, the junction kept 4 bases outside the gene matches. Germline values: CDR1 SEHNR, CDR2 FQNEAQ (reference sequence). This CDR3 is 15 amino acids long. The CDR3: CASSLTLAGANEQFF. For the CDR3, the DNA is TGTGCCAGCAGCTTAACGCTAGCGGGGGCCAATGAGCAGTTCTTC. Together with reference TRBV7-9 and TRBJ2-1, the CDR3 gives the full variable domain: DTGVSQNPRHKITKRGQNVTFRCDPISEHNRLYWYRQTLGQGPEFLTYFQNEAQLEKSRLLSDRFSAERPKGSFSTLEIQRTEQGDSAMYLCASSLTLAGANEQFFGPGTRLTVL.

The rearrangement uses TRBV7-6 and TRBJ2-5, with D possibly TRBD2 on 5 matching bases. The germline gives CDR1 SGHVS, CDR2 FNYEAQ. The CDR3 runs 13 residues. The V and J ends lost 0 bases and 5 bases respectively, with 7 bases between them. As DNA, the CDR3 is TGTGCCAGCAGCTTAGCTGGAGGCGAGACCCAGTACTTC. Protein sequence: CASSLAGGETQYF. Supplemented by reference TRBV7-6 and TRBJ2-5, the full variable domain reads GAGVSQSPRYKVTKRGQDVALRCDPISGHVSLYWYRQALGQGPEFLTYFNYEAQQDKSGLPNDRFSAERPEGSISTLTIQRTEQRDSAMYRCASSLAGGETQYFGPGTRLLVL.

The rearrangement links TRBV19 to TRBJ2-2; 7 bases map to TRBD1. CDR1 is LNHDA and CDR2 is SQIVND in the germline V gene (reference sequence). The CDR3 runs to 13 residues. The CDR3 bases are TGTGCTTCCTTAGGGGGCGACACCGGGGAGCTGTTTTTT. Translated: CASLGGDTGELFF.

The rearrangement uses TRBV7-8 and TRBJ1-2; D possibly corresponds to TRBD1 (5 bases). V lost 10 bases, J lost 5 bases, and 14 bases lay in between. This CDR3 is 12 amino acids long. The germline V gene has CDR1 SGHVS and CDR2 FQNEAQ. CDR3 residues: CATNRLGYGYTF. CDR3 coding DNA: TGTGCCACCAACAGGTTGGGTTATGGCTACACCTTC.

As DNA, the CDR3 is TGTGCCAGCAGTCCATTGACATCTCCGGGGGGGCAGTATTTT. This sequence encodes CASSPLTSPGGQYF. V usage is TRBV27 and J usage is TRBJ2-3, with 7 bases matching TRBD2. CDR1 MNHEY and CDR2 SMNVEV come from the germline V gene (reference sequence). With 5 bases clipped from V and 11 bases from J, the junction kept 13 bases outside the gene matches. The CDR3 extends over 14 amino acids.

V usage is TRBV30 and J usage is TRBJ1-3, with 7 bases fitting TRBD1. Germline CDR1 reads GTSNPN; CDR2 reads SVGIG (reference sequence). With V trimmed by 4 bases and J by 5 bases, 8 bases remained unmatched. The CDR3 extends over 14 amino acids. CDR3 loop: CAWNIDRARNTIYF. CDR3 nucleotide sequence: TGTGCCTGGAACATAGACAGGGCTCGAAACACCATATATTTT.

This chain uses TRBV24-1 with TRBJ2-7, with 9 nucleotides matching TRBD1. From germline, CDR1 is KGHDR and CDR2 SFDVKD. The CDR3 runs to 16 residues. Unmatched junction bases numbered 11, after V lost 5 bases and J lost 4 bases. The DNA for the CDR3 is TGTGCCACCAGTGGCCATCCGGGACAGGGACCTTACGAGCAGTACTTC. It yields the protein CATSGHPGQGPYEQYF.

CDR3 loop: CASSATRGDTEAFF. For the CDR3, the DNA is TGTGCCAGCAGTGCCACACGGGGGGACACTGAAGCTTTCTTT. The chain couples TRBV6-4 to TRBJ1-1, with D perhaps matching TRBD1 (5 bases). CDR3 size: 14 residues. V lost 4 bases and J 3 bases, leaving 12 bases between the germline ends. Germline V gene sequence: CDR1 MRHNA, CDR2 SNTAGT.

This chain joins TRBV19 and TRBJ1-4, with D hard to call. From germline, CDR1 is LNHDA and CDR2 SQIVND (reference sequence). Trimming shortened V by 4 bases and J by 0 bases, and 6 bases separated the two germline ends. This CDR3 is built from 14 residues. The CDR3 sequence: CASSNPTTNEKLFF. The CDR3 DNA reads TGTGCCAGTAGTAATCCAACAACTAATGAAAAACTGTTTTTT.

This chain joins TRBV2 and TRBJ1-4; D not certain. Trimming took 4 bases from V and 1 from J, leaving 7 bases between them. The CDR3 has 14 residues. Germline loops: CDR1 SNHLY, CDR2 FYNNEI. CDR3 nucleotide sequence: TGTGCCAGCAGTGGGTACAGAACTAATGAAAAACTGTTTTTT. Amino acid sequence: CASSGYRTNEKLFF. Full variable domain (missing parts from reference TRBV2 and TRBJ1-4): EPEVTQTPSHQVTQMGQEVILRCVPISNHLYFYWYRQILGQKVEFLVSFYNNEISEKSEIFDDQFSVERPDGSNFTLKIRSTKLEDSAMYFCASSGYRTNEKLFFGSGTQLSVL.

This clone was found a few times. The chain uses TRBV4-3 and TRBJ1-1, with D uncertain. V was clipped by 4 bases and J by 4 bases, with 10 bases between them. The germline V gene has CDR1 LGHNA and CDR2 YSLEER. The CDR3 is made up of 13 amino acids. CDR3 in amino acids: CASSLAESTEAFF. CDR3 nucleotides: TGCGCCAGCAGCCTCGCCGAGAGCACTGAAGCTTTCTTT.

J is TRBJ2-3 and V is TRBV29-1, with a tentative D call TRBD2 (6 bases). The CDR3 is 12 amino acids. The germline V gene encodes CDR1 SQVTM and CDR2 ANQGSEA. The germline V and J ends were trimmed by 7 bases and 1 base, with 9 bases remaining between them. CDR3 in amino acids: CSARERTDTQYF. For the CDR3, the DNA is TGCAGCGCCCGGGAGCGCACAGATACGCAGTATTTT.

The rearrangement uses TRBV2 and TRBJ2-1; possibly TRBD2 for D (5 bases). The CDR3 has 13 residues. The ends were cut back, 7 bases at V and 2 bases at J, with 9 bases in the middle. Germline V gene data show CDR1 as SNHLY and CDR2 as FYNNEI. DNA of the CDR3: TGTGCCAGCACGGCTAGCACCTACAATGAGCAGTTCTTC. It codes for CASTASTYNEQFF.

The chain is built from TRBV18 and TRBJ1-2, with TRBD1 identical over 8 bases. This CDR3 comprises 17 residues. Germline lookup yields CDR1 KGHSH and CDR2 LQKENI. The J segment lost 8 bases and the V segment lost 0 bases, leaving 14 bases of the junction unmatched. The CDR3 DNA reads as TGTGCCAGCTCACCACCGGGTTACTCCAGGGGGCAGGAAGGCTACACCTTC. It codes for CASSPPGYSRGQEGYTF. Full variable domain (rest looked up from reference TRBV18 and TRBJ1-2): NAGVMQNPRHLVRRRGQEARLRCSPMKGHSHVYWYRQLPEEGLKFMVYLQKENIIDESGMPKERFSAEFPKEGPSILRIQQVVRGDSAAYFCASSPPGYSRGQEGYTFGSGTRLTVV.

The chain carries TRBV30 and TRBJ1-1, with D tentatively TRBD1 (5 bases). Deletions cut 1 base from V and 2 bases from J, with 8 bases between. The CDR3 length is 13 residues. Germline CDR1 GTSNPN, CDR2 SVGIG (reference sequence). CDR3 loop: CAWSDRTNTEAFF. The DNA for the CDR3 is TGTGCCTGGAGTGACAGGACAAACACTGAAGCTTTCTTT.

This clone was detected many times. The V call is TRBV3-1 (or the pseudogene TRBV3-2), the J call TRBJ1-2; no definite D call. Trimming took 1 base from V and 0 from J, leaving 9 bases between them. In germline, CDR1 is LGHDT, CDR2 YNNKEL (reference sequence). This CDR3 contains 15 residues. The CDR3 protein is CASSQASVTNYGYTF. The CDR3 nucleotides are TGTGCCAGCAGCCAAGCTTCGGTAACTAACTATGGCTACACCTTC.

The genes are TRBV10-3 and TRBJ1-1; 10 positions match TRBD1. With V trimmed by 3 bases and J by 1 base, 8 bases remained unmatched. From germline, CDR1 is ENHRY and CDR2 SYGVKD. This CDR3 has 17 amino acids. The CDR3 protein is CAISDSGTGAPNTEAFF. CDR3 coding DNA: TGTGCCATCAGTGATTCCGGGACAGGGGCTCCGAACACTGAAGCTTTCTTT.

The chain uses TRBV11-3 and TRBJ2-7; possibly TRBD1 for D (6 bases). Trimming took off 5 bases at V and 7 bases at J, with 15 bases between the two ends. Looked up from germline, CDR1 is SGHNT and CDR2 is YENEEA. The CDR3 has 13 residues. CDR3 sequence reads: CASSARSGVEQYF. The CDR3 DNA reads TGTGCCAGCAGCGCCCGCTCAGGGGTTGAGCAGTACTTC.

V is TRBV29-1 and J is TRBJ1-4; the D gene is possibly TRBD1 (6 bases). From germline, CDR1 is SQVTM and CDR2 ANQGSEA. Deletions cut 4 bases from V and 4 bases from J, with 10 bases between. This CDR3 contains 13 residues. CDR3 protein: CSVGTANNEKLFF. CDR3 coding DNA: TGCAGCGTTGGGACAGCTAATAATGAAAAACTGTTTTTT.

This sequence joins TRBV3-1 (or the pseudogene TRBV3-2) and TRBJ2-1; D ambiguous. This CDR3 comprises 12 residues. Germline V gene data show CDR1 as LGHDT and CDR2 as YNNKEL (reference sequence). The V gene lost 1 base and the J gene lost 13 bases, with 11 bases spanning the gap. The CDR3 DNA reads TGTGCCAGCAGCCAAGCCCGGGTCCAACAGTTCTTC. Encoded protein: CASSQARVQQFF.

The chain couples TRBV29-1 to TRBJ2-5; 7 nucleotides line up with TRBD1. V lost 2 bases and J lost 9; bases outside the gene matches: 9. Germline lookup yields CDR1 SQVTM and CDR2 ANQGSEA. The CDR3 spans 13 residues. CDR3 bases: TGCAGCGTTGAATGGGACAGTCGACGGGCCCAGTACTTC. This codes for CSVEWDSRRAQYF.

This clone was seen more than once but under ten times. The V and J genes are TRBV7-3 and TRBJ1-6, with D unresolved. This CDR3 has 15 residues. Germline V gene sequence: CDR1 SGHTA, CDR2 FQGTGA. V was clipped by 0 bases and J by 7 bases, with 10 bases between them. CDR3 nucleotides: TGTGCCAGCAGCTTAACCGGAGGAGTAAATTCACCCCTCCACTTT. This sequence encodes CASSLTGGVNSPLHF. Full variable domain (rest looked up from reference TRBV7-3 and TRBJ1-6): GAGVSQTPSNKVTEKGKYVELRCDPISGHTALYWYRQSLGQGPEFLIYFQGTGAADDSGLPNDRFFAVRPEGSVSTLKIQRTERGDSAVYLCASSLTGGVNSPLHFGNGTRLTVT.